This TCR beta chain was recorded in a study of T-cell reconstitution after alpha-beta-depleted transplantation in children. Looked up from germline, CDR1 is SNHLY and CDR2 is FYNNEI. The length of the CDR3 is 16 residues. V was cut by 3 bases and J by 0 bases, with 11 bases left in between. As it was prepared, the TCRbeta library received unique molecular identifiers. A single record per CDR3 protein comes from TCRdb applying MiXCR to the PCR reads. The sample has about 900,000 distinct CDR3 sequences, about 29% seen once. This specimen consisted of PBMCs, mostly from graft donor cells, obtained 360 days after TCRalphabeta/CD19-depleted stem cell transplant. This TCR came from a boy under two years old who had a stem cell transplant for SCID, so the T cells may come from the graft donor. V and J are TRBV2 and TRBJ2-2; weak D call: TRBD2 (5 bases). Written as DNA, the CDR3 is TGTGCCAGCAGTGATTCGAGCGGTGCGAACACCGGGGAGCTGTTTTTT. This encodes CASSDSSGANTGELFF.